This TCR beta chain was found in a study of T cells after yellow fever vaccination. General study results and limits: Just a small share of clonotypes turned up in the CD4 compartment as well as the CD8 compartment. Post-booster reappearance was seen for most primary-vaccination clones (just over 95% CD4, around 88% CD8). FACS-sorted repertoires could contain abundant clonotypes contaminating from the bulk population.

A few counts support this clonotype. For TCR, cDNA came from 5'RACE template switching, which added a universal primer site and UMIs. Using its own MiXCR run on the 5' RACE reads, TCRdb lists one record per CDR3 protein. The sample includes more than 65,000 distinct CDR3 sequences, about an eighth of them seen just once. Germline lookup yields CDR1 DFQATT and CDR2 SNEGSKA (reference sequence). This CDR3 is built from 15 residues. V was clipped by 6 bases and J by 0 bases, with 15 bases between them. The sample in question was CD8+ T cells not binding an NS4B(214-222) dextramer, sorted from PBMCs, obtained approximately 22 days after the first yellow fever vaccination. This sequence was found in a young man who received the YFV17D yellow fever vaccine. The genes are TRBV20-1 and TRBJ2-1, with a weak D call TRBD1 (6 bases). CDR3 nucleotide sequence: TGCAGTGCGCCGGGACATTTGGCCTCCTACAATGAGCAGTTCTTC. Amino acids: CSAPGHLASYNEQFF.